This T cell receptor (beta chain) was sequenced in a study of cytomegalovirus exposure and HLA in healthy donors. Notes on the study in general: The authors later linked a missense DCLRE1C variant to TCR beta V- and J-gene trimming. Previous analysis showed most TCR beta V segments were productive about 87% or about 30% of the time.

This clone occurred once. Its antigen is unidentified. Amplification used 60 Vbeta primers and 13 Jbeta primers. The method was immunoSEQ multiplex PCR; TCRdb's version includes in-frame clones alone and lacks a portion of them. The sample comprises 85,000 to 120,000 clones, 65% to 85% of which are singletons, and roughly 2.9% rests with the top ten. This CDR3 contains 15 residues. With V trimmed by 0 bases and J by 1 base, 4 bases remained unmatched. From germline, CDR1 is SGHDT and CDR2 YYEEEE. This chain links TRBV5-6 with TRBJ2-7, with 7 bases matching TRBD2. This clonotype originated in a male donor in good health and CMV-seropositive. The material sequenced was PBMCs. In nucleotides, the CDR3 is TGTGCCAGCAGCTTGGGCCCCGGGGGGTCCTACGAGCAGTACTTC. Protein product: CASSLGPGGSYEQYF.